This T cell receptor (beta chain) comes out of a study of shared clonotypes between healthy human individuals. Method: immunoSEQ multiplex PCR; TCRdb's copy keeps in-frame clones and lacks some. There are roughly 700,000 clones in the sample; around two thirds occur only once, and approximately 1.7% lies in the top ten. From germline, CDR1 is DFQATT and CDR2 SNEGSKA (reference sequence). Trimming removed 6 bases at V and 4 bases at J, with 7 bases between. The CDR3 consists of 11 residues. This TCR came from a woman aged 25 to 39 in good health. The sequencing sample was made of memory CD4+ T cells sorted from blood. Subset here: CD45RA-negative fraction. The gene calls are TRBV20-1 and TRBJ2-1; D gene unclear. CDR3 loop: CSADQYNEQFF. CDR3 in DNA: TGCAGTGCGGATCAGTACAATGAGCAGTTCTTC.